One sample yielded the 11 T cell receptor beta chains listed below, sequenced in a study of blood T cell repertoires in COVID-19. The data were produced by immunoSEQ multiplex PCR, yet TCRdb's version contains in-frame clones alone and is incomplete. There are around 400,000 clones in the sample; 70% to 90% occur only once, and approximately 1.3% lies in the top ten. Material for sequencing was PBMCs or T cells enriched from blood (not recorded which). The origin of the receptors is a woman between 18 and 30 years old who had been exposed to COVID-19.

V and J are TRBV10-2 and TRBJ2-7; D is perhaps TRBD2 (6 bases). Germline-derived CDR1 and CDR2 are WSHSY and SAAADI. The V end lost 5 bases, the J end lost 0 bases, and 11 bases lay between the germline ends. There are 14 residues in the CDR3. This chain's CDR3 is CASSISGNSYEQYF. CDR3 DNA sequence: TGCGCCAGCAGTATTAGCGGAAACTCCTACGAGCAGTACTTC.

This chain uses TRBV5-6 with TRBJ1-2; 8 bases are shared with TRBD1. There are 14 residues in the CDR3. The germline CDR1 and CDR2 sequences are SGHDT and YYEEEE. J lost 6 bases, V lost 2 bases, and 6 bases had no gene match. CDR3 in amino acids: CASSFLQGVNGYTF. CDR3 in DNA: TGTGCCAGCAGCTTTCTACAGGGGGTAAATGGCTACACCTTC.

The genes are TRBV5-1 and TRBJ2-3; TRBD2 agrees at 8 bases. From germline, CDR1 is SGHRS and CDR2 YFSETQ. Losses at the gene ends were 2 bases for V and 0 bases for J; bases not matched to a gene: 5. This CDR3 spans 16 amino acids. DNA for the CDR3: TGCGCCAGCAGCTTCCGCGGGGGGATTAGCACAGATACGCAGTATTTT. It specifies CASSFRGGISTDTQYF. Full variable domain (rest looked up from reference TRBV5-1 and TRBJ2-3): KAGVTQTPRYLIKTRGQQVTLSCSPISGHRSVSWYQQTPGQGLQFLFEYFSETQRNKGNFPGRFSGRQFSNSRSEMNVSTLELGDSALYLCASSFRGGISTDTQYFGPGTRLTVL.

This clone was observed once. This sequence joins TRBV29-1 and TRBJ2-5; 8 bases line up with TRBD1. V was clipped by 6 bases and J by 4 bases; unmatched bases: 7. Germline lookup yields CDR1 SQVTM and CDR2 ANQGSEA. This CDR3 is built from 13 residues. The DNA of the CDR3 is TGCAGCGTCTGGACAGGGCCGGGAGAGACCCAGTACTTC. Its translation is CSVWTGPGETQYF.

CDR3 sequence (DNA): TGTGCCAGCAGTGAAAATTTTAACAGGATGAACACTGAAGCTTTCTTT. Translated, it gives CASSENFNRMNTEAFF. The J gene is TRBJ1-1, the V gene TRBV6-1; D possibly corresponds to TRBD1 (5 bases). The germline V and J ends were trimmed by 2 bases and 0 bases, with 13 bases remaining between them. The CDR3 contains 16 residues. Germline V lookup: CDR1 MNHNS, CDR2 SASEGT.

The rearrangement joins TRBV27 to TRBJ2-1; 12 bases line up with TRBD2. The germline V gene encodes CDR1 MNHEY and CDR2 SMNVEV (reference sequence). The trim removed 5 bases at V and 8 bases at J, leaving 7 bases unmatched. The CDR3 length is 15 residues. CDR3 in amino acids: CASSARLAGDDEQFF. In nucleotides, the CDR3 is TGTGCCAGCAGTGCGCGACTAGCGGGAGACGATGAGCAGTTCTTC.

This clone was seen more than once but under ten times. The V and J genes are TRBV5-4 and TRBJ2-2, with a possible D match to TRBD2 (5 bases). The CDR3 is made up of 14 amino acids. Germline assignment: CDR1 SGHNT and CDR2 YYREEE (reference sequence). V dropped 4 bases and J dropped 6 bases, with 13 bases sitting between them. CDR3 DNA: TGTGCCAGCAGCAAAGCGGCTAGACCCGGGGAGCTGTTTTTT. Protein: CASSKAARPGELFF.

The chain joins TRBV5-4 to TRBJ2-2; D might be TRBD1 (5 bases). Germline CDR1 reads SGHNT; CDR2 reads YYREEE (reference sequence). V was trimmed by 4 bases and J by 4 bases, leaving 11 bases between them. CDR3 size: 14 residues. The CDR3 region has the DNA TGTGCCAGCAGCCGAATTGACAGCACCGGGGAGCTGTTTTTT. Protein: CASSRIDSTGELFF. The full variable domain, completed using reference TRBV5-4 and TRBJ2-2, is ETGVTQSPTHLIKTRGQQVTLRCSSQSGHNTVSWYQQALGQGPQFIFQYYREEENGRGNFPPRFSGLQFPNYSSELNVNALELDDSALYLCASSRIDSTGELFFGEGSRLTVL.

The chain carries TRBV28 and TRBJ2-7, with 14 bases identical to TRBD2. Germline V gene lookup returns CDR1 MDHEN and CDR2 SYDVKM. The junction had 7 bases not matched to a gene; V was cut back by 5 bases and J by 4 bases. The CDR3 extends over 16 amino acids. DNA for the CDR3: TGTGCCAGCAGTCCAGCCGGGACTAGCGGGAGTTACGAGCAGTACTTC. It translates to CASSPAGTSGSYEQYF.

The chain combines TRBV15 with TRBJ2-5; the D gene is possibly TRBD1 (6 bases). Trimming took 1 base from V and 9 from J, leaving 15 bases between them. Germline V lookup: CDR1 LNHNV, CDR2 YYDKDF (reference sequence). The CDR3 has 14 residues. CDR3 in amino acids: CATSRGGMGASQYF. The CDR3 DNA is TGTGCCACCAGCAGAGGAGGGATGGGGGCGTCCCAGTACTTC.

This clone occurred once. The chain joins TRBV7-9 to TRBJ1-2, with TRBD1 identical over 7 bases. This CDR3 spans 13 amino acids. V gave up 5 bases and J gave up 4 bases; unmatched junction bases: 4. Germline V lookup: CDR1 SEHNR, CDR2 FQNEAQ (reference sequence). The CDR3 region is CASSDRDGYGYTF. The DNA for the CDR3 is TGTGCCAGCAGCGACAGGGATGGCTATGGCTACACCTTC.